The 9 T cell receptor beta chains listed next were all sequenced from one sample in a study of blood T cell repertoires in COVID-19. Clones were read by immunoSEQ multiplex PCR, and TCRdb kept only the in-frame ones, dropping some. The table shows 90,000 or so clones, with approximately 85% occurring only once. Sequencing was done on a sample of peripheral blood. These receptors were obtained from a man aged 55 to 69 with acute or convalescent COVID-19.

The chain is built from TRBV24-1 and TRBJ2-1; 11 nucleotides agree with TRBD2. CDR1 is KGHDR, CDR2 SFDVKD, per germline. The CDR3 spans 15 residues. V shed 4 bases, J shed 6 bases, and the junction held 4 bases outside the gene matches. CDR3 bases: TGTGCCACCAGTGACGCTGGGACTAGCGGCAATGAGCAGTTCTTC. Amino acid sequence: CATSDAGTSGNEQFF.

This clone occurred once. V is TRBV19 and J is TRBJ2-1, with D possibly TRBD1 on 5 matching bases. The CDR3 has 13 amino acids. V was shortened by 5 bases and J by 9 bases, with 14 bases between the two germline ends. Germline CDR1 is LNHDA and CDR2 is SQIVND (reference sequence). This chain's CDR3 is CASSPSGRGEQFF. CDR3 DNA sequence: TGTGCCAGTAGTCCTTCTGGTAGGGGTGAGCAGTTCTTC.

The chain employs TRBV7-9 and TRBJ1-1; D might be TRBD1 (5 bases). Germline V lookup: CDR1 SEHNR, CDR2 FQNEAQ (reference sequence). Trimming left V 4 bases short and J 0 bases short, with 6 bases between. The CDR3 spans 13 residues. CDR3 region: CASSSGMNTEAFF. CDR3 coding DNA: TGTGCCAGCAGCTCAGGGATGAACACTGAAGCTTTCTTT.

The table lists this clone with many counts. Here the CDR3 reads CASSLPENEKLFF. CDR3 DNA sequence: TGTGCCAGCAGCTTACCCGAGAATGAAAAACTGTTTTTT. This chain uses TRBV7-2 with TRBJ1-4; no reliable D call. Germline-derived CDR1 and CDR2 are SGHTA and FQGNSA. The CDR3 runs to 13 residues. The germline V and J ends were trimmed by 2 bases and 5 bases, with 6 bases remaining between them.

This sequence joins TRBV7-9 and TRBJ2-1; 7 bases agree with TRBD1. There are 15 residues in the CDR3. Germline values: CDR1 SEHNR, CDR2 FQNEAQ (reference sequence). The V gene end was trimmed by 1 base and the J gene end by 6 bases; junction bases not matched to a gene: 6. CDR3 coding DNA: TGTGCCAGCAGCTTAGGAGGGGGCGTCTGCAATGAGCAGTTCTTC. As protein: CASSLGGGVCNEQFF.

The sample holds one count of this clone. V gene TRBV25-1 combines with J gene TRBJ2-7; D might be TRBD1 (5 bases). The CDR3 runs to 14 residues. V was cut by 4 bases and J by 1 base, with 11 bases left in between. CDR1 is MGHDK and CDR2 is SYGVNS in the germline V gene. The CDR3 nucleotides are TGTGCCAGCAGTGCGACAGTAGGGTCCTACGAGCAGTACTTC. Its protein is CASSATVGSYEQYF.

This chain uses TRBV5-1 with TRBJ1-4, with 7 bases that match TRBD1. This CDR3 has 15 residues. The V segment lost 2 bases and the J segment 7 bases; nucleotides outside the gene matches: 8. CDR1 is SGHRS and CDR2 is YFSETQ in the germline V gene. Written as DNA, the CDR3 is TGCGCCAGCAGCTTTGGGACAGATGGGGGTGAAAAACTGTTTTTT. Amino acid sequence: CASSFGTDGGEKLFF.

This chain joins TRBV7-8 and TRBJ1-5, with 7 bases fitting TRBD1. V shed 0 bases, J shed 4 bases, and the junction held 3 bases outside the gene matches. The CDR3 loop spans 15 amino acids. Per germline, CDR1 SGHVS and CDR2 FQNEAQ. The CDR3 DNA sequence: TGTGCCAGCAGCTTAGCGGGGGACAGAAATCAGCCCCAGCATTTT. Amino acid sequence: CASSLAGDRNQPQHF.

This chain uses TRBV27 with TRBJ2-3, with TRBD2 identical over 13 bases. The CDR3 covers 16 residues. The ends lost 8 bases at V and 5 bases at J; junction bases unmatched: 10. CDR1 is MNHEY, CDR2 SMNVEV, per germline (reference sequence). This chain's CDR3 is CASSRTSGSHRDTQYF. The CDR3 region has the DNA TGTGCCAGCTCCAGGACTAGCGGGAGTCATAGAGATACGCAGTATTTT.